This section outlines one T cell receptor (beta chain) sequence together with its context. The data were taken from a study of control samples from healthy donors and cancer patients. TCRdb's copy holds only in-frame clones and misses some; the assay was immunoSEQ multiplex PCR. This sample has over 120,000 clones, with approximately 92% found just once. Germline assignment: CDR1 MNHEY and CDR2 SVGAGI. The V end was cut by 7 bases, the J end by 14 bases, with 15 bases between. CDR3 length: 11 amino acids. The chain recombines TRBV6-5 with TRBJ2-1; D perhaps matches TRBD1 (6 bases). The TCR sequence derives from a man aged 30-40 years in good health. The source material was blood. The CDR3 protein is CASKTGQKEFF. CDR3 nucleotides: TGTGCCAGCAAAACGGGACAAAAGGAGTTCTTC.